Sequencing of this T cell receptor (beta chain) was carried out in a study of beta chain features in type 1 diabetes. Study observations and caveats: Resolution of whether HLA type affects TCRB rearrangement was not achieved here. TCRB CDR3s from Type 1 diabetes patients were moderately but significantly shorter in all four CD4+ subsets.

Germline V gene lookup returns CDR1 SGHRS and CDR2 YFSETQ. The CDR3 runs 12 residues. Trimming stripped 2 bases from V and 4 bases from J, with 5 bases between. As regards this clone: Its antigen is not known.

Purity exceeding 95% was reached by all sorted populations. As every portion of the isolated RNA was reverse transcribed, the sequencing read expressed TCRB transcripts. The repertoire was sequenced with immunoSEQ multiplex PCR; TCRdb's copy has only in-frame clones and lacks some. The data hold about half a million clones, with roughly 11% observed a single time. This receptor was identified in a woman younger than 30 in good health. The V and J genes are TRBV5-1 and TRBJ2-3; D is unresolved. The sequenced sample was naive CD4+ T cells from blood. In DNA, the CDR3 is TGCGCCAGCAGCTTCTACTCAGATACGCAGTATTTT. Amino acid sequence: CASSFYSDTQYF. Drawing the rest from reference TRBV5-1 and TRBJ2-3, the complete variable domain is KAGVTQTPRYLIKTRGQQVTLSCSPISGHRSVSWYQQTPGQGLQFLFEYFSETQRNKGNFPGRFSGRQFSNSRSEMNVSTLELGDSALYLCASSFYSDTQYFGPGTRLTVL.